The subject of this entry is one TCR beta chain. Individuals selected for sequencing had exhibited CD8+CD57+ cell expansion on flow cytometry. CDR3 size: 17 residues. Per the germline V gene, CDR1 is SGHAT and CDR2 is FQNNGV. After removal of 3 bases from V and 9 bases from J, the junction contained 12 bases not matched to a gene. Genomic DNA constituted the template upon which TCR beta VDJ and CDR3 profiling was performed. TCRdb reprocessed the reads with MiXCR, giving one entry per CDR3 protein. This repertoire shows 150,000 or so distinct CDR3 sequences, 47% found once; its top ten account for around 1%. This specimen comes from a study of CD8+CD57+ T cells in acquired aplastic anemia.

The sample was sorted CD4+, CD8+, or CD8+CD57+ T cells (not recorded which) from PBMCs. This TCR was recovered from a human donor with aplastic anemia. The V and J genes are TRBV11-2 and TRBJ2-1; 12 bases align to TRBD1. CDR3 amino acids: CASSFPRGGQGAGEQFF. CDR3 nucleotide sequence: TGTGCCAGCAGCTTTCCACGAGGGGGACAGGGGGCAGGTGAGCAGTTCTTC.